This T cell receptor (beta chain) is from a study of cytomegalovirus exposure and HLA in healthy donors. Regarding the study as a whole: Usually a TCR sequence was rare, but some public TCRs were found in many donors. Reports showed the classifier diagnosing cytomegalovirus status with high specificity and sensitivity.

Concerning this clone itself: What it recognizes is unknown.

This CDR3 region has 14 residues. From germline, CDR1 is SGHVS and CDR2 FQNEAQ. V shed 1 base and J shed 8 bases, with 14 bases lying between them. The donors gave bone marrow, and they were healthy. Donors showed nominal health when sampled, although they likely had unrecorded immune exposures. This PCR relied on a set of 60 Vbeta primers and 13 Jbeta primers. This table comes from immunoSEQ multiplex PCR, and its TCRdb copy is limited to in-frame clones, with some not included. Of some 170,000 clones detected, approximately 70% appear once; the ten largest clones hold under 3%. The TCR originated in a human donor in good health. Source material: PBMCs. This chain joins TRBV7-8 and TRBJ1-2; weak D call: TRBD1 (5 bases). CDR3 sequence: CASSLEWAGGGYTF. CDR3 DNA: TGTGCCAGCAGCTTAGAGTGGGCGGGGGGAGGCTACACCTTC. The whole variable domain, remainder taken from reference TRBV7-8 and TRBJ1-2, is GAGVSQSPRYKVAKRGQDVALRCDPISGHVSLFWYQQALGQGPEFLTYFQNEAQLDKSGLPSDRFFAERPEGSVSTLKIQRTQQEDSAVYLCASSLEWAGGGYTFGSGTRLTVV.